The 21 T cell receptor beta chains in this list originate from one sample, sequenced in a study of blood T cell repertoires in COVID-19. The assay was immunoSEQ multiplex PCR, and TCRdb's table has in-frame clones only and misses some. The sample consists of about 350,000 clones, 85% to 90% of them appearing once. The sequencing sample was made of PBMCs or T cells enriched from blood (not recorded which). Receptors were obtained from a young woman who had been exposed to COVID-19.

The chain couples TRBV10-3 to TRBJ1-2; D is ambiguous. The CDR3 length is 11 residues. CDR1 is ENHRY and CDR2 is SYGVKD in the germline V gene. V gave up 7 bases and J gave up 2 bases, with 5 bases separating them. The CDR3 DNA is TGTGCCATCACCGGGAACTATGGCTACACCTTC. Encoded protein: CAITGNYGYTF.

V is TRBV27 and J is TRBJ1-2; perhaps TRBD1 as D (5 bases). Germline CDR1 MNHEY, CDR2 SMNVEV (reference sequence). Trimming took 7 bases from V and 4 from J, leaving 19 bases between them. There are 15 residues in the CDR3. CDR3 in amino acids: CASKGDFSLIYGYTF. The CDR3 DNA reads as TGTGCCAGCAAAGGGGACTTCTCGCTTATCTATGGCTACACCTTC.

The chain joins TRBV15 to TRBJ2-1, with 9 bases fitting TRBD2. CDR1 and CDR2 (germline): LNHNV, YYDKDF (reference sequence). CDR3 length: 15 amino acids. V shed 4 bases and J 3 bases; nucleotides not matched to a gene: 4. CDR3 in amino acids: CATSTGTSFYNEQFF. The DNA for the CDR3 is TGTGCCACCAGCACCGGGACTAGCTTCTACAATGAGCAGTTCTTC.

The rearrangement links TRBV27 to TRBJ1-1; D is undetermined. The CDR3 loop spans 15 amino acids. In germline, CDR1 is MNHEY, CDR2 SMNVEV (reference sequence). Deletions cut 3 bases from V and 0 bases from J, with 11 bases between. The DNA for the CDR3 is TGTGCCAGCAGTTTTCAACACAGACTGAACACTGAAGCTTTCTTT. Translating it yields CASSFQHRLNTEAFF.

The chain combines TRBV14 with TRBJ2-7, with TRBD2 matching over 7 bases. With 1 base clipped from V and 3 bases from J, the junction kept 6 bases outside the gene matches. Germline CDR1 and CDR2: SGHDN and FVKESK. The CDR3 is made up of 15 amino acids. The CDR3 DNA reads as TGTGCCAGCAGCCAAGTGGGAGGGGTGGTCTACGAGCAGTACTTC. Translation gives CASSQVGGVVYEQYF.

The J gene is TRBJ1-6, the V gene TRBV7-6; maybe TRBD1 (6 bases). V lost 1 base and J lost 2, with 9 bases in between. Germline CDR1 is SGHVS and CDR2 is FNYEAQ. The CDR3 length is 16 residues. CDR3 sequence (DNA): TGTGCCAGCAGCTTAGAACAGGGCCCCTATAATTCACCCCTCCACTTT. This translates into CASSLEQGPYNSPLHF.

The genes are TRBV10-3 and TRBJ2-5; 7 nucleotides agree with TRBD1. V shed 4 bases and J 1 base; nucleotides not matched to a gene: 12. This CDR3 contains 17 residues. CDR1 is ENHRY, CDR2 SYGVKD, per germline. The CDR3: CAISAQDPRDSQETQYF. CDR3 sequence (DNA): TGTGCCATCAGTGCGCAGGACCCCCGGGACAGCCAAGAGACCCAGTACTTC.

The chain employs TRBV27 and TRBJ2-7, with 7 bases lining up with TRBD1. The ends lost 5 bases at V and 5 bases at J; junction bases unmatched: 6. The CDR3 has 13 amino acids. Germline CDR1 reads MNHEY; CDR2 reads SMNVEV (reference sequence). This CDR3 is CASSTSGGHEQYF. The CDR3 bases are TGTGCCAGCAGTACCTCAGGGGGACACGAGCAGTACTTC.

The chain recombines TRBV11-3 with TRBJ2-5, with 9 nucleotides matching TRBD2. V shed 4 bases and J 2 bases; nucleotides not matched to a gene: 11. Looked up from germline, CDR1 is SGHNT and CDR2 is YENEEA. This CDR3 has 17 amino acids. CDR3 sequence (DNA): TGTGCCAGCAGCTACCCCTTGAAGCGGGAGGTTCAAGAGACCCAGTACTTC. Its protein is CASSYPLKREVQETQYF.

For this clone: A junction end diverges from the germline sequence, so it may reflect a read error. V gene TRBV7-3 combines with J gene TRBJ2-7; 11 nucleotides agree with TRBD2. Germline V gene sequence: CDR1 SGHTA, CDR2 FQGTGA. This CDR3 comprises 14 residues. This CDR3 reads CASNLAGGPYEQYF. The CDR3 DNA follows: TGTGCCAGCAACTTAGCGGGAGGGCCCTACGAGCAGTACTTC.

The rearrangement links TRBV11-2 to TRBJ2-7; TRBD2 is a possible D gene (5 bases). The CDR3 runs to 19 residues. V was trimmed by 2 bases and J by 1 base, leaving 24 bases between them. Looked up from germline, CDR1 is SGHAT and CDR2 is FQNNGV. The chain's CDR3 is CASSLRVWETMKFSYEQYF. The CDR3 region has the DNA TGTGCCAGCAGCTTAAGGGTCTGGGAGACAATGAAATTTTCCTACGAGCAGTACTTC. The complete variable domain, with remaining parts taken from reference TRBV11-2 and TRBJ2-7, reads EAGVAQSPRYKIIEKRQSVAFWCNPISGHATLYWYQQILGQGPKLLIQFQNNGVVDDSQLPKDRFSAERLKGVDSTLKIQPAKLEDSAVYLCASSLRVWETMKFSYEQYFGPGTRLTVT.

In DNA, the CDR3 is TGCAGTGCTAGTGGGGCCCCCTATGGCTACACCTTC. It is translated as CSASGAPYGYTF. V gene TRBV20-1 combines with J gene TRBJ1-2; tentative D call: TRBD1 (5 bases). V lost 3 bases, J lost 4 bases, and 9 bases lay in between. This CDR3 is 12 amino acids long. Germline loops: CDR1 DFQATT, CDR2 SNEGSKA (reference sequence).

The chain uses TRBV5-1 and TRBJ2-2; D possibly corresponds to TRBD1 (5 bases). The germline gives CDR1 SGHRS, CDR2 YFSETQ. The CDR3 covers 15 residues. The germline V and J ends were trimmed by 4 bases and 0 bases, with 10 bases remaining between them. CDR3 sequence reads: CASSPPGPNTGELFF. In DNA, the CDR3 is TGCGCCAGCAGCCCCCCAGGGCCGAACACCGGGGAGCTGTTTTTT.

The chain joins TRBV9 to TRBJ2-7; 9 bases are a match to TRBD2. Germline CDR1 and CDR2: SGDLS and YYNGEE. The CDR3 length is 18 residues. With 0 bases clipped from V and 2 bases from J, the junction kept 12 bases outside the gene matches. Written as DNA, the CDR3 is TGTGCCAGCAGCGTAGGTCTAGCGGGGAGCCGGGATACCTACGAGCAGTACTTC. Translating gives CASSVGLAGSRDTYEQYF.

The rearrangement uses TRBV3-1 (or the pseudogene TRBV3-2) and TRBJ1-2; D may be TRBD1 (5 bases). The CDR3 contains 14 residues. Germline V CDR1 and CDR2: LGHDT, YNNKEL (reference sequence). V dropped 1 base and J dropped 8 bases, with 14 bases sitting between them. CDR3 DNA: TGTGCCAGCAGCCAAGCCCAGGGAAGTGGCGGCTACACCTTC. Translation gives CASSQAQGSGGYTF.

The gene calls are TRBV6-5 and TRBJ2-7; TRBD1 matches at 8 bases. The length of the CDR3 is 16 residues. CDR1 MNHEY and CDR2 SVGAGI come from the germline V gene. V shed 0 bases and J 3 bases; nucleotides not matched to a gene: 7. CDR3 DNA: TGTGCCAGCAGTTACTCGAGGTTGACAGGGGTCTACGAGCAGTACTTC. Its protein is CASSYSRLTGVYEQYF.

The chain uses TRBV29-1 and TRBJ1-1, with 9 nucleotides matching TRBD1. This CDR3 has 15 amino acids. Unmatched junction bases numbered 9, after V lost 5 bases and J lost 2 bases. The germline gives CDR1 SQVTM, CDR2 ANQGSEA. CDR3 DNA sequence: TGCAGCGTTCGAGAACAGGGGGCGGATAACACTGAAGCTTTCTTT. This sequence encodes CSVREQGADNTEAFF. Full variable domain (outside the CDR3, taken from reference TRBV29-1 and TRBJ1-1): SAVISQKPSRDICQRGTSLTIQCQVDSQVTMMFWYRQQPGQSLTLIATANQGSEATYESGFVIDKFPISRPNLTFSTLTVSNMSPEDSSIYLCSVREQGADNTEAFFGQGTRLTVV.

The rearrangement joins TRBV28 to TRBJ1-2; no clear D gene. The V end was cut by 4 bases, the J end by 8 bases, with 11 bases between. The CDR3 runs to 12 residues. The germline V gene encodes CDR1 MDHEN and CDR2 SYDVKM. The CDR3 DNA follows: TGTGCCAGCAGTTCTACGGCCGGGGGCTACACCTTC. This sequence encodes CASSSTAGGYTF.

The chain couples TRBV3-1 (or the pseudogene TRBV3-2) to TRBJ1-1; TRBD1 matches 10 bases. Unmatched junction bases numbered 8, after V lost 6 bases and J lost 4 bases. This CDR3 has 15 residues. Per germline, CDR1 LGHDT and CDR2 YNNKEL (reference sequence). The CDR3 coding sequence is TGTGCCAGCAGTCTCCCGGGACAGGGGACCACTGAAGCTTTCTTT. Amino acids: CASSLPGQGTTEAFF.

The rearrangement uses TRBV10-3 and TRBJ2-7; 13 bases agree with TRBD2. V dropped 5 bases and J dropped 1; count of bases not matched to a gene: 5. The CDR3 totals 16 residues. The germline CDR1 and CDR2 sequences are ENHRY and SYGVKD. The CDR3 nucleotides read TGTGCCATCAGTCCCACTAGCGGGAGGGCATCCTACGAGCAGTACTTC. It specifies CAISPTSGRASYEQYF.

This chain connects TRBV9 to TRBJ2-1, with D possibly matching TRBD2 (6 bases). Germline V gene data show CDR1 as SGDLS and CDR2 as YYNGEE. This CDR3 is 14 amino acids long. V was trimmed by 8 bases and J by 0 bases, leaving 12 bases between them. CDR3 sequence reads: CASGGRDSYNEQFF. The CDR3 region has the DNA TGTGCCAGTGGTGGGCGGGACTCCTACAATGAGCAGTTCTTC.